This T cell receptor beta chain was found in a study of OX40 agonist ivuxolimab in advanced cancers. Assay used: immunoSEQ multiplex PCR; TCRdb lists only in-frame clones, some missing. Of approximately 84,000 clones listed, 80% to 90% are singletons. This CDR3 spans 14 amino acids. The V gene's germline CDR1 is LGHNA and CDR2 YNFKEQ. Trimming cost V 4 bases and J 3 bases, with 11 bases left between them. The chain is built from TRBV4-2 and TRBJ2-3, with D perhaps TRBD1 (5 bases). This TCR came from an adult with an advanced solid tumor such as melanoma, head and neck, liver or kidney cancer. The material was CD4+ or CD8+ T cells sorted from blood, obtained in a trial of the OX40 agonist ivuxolimab. Here the CDR3 DNA reads TGTGCCAGCAGCCCTGGACATCAGACAGATACGCAGTATTTT. It yields the protein CASSPGHQTDTQYF.